This T cell receptor (beta chain) derives from a study of T cell repertoires in cytomegalovirus infection. Overall study: Public TCR beta signatures provided an indication of both CMV infection and a matching HLA type.

Notes on the study in general: Dominating the ex vivo response were HLA-C-restricted CMV-specific TCR beta clonotypes. Totalled public TCR beta family frequency picked out people who carried CMV plus the relevant HLA.

This CDR3 has 15 residues. Trimming cost V 0 bases and J 0 bases; bases outside gene matches: 5. Per germline, CDR1 DFQATT and CDR2 SNEGSKA (reference sequence). This clonotype was recorded a few times. Its antigen is as yet unknown. TCRdb re-called the reads with MiXCR, one entry per CDR3 protein. The table lists 200,000 to 300,000 distinct CDR3 sequences, approximately 9.1% of them singletons. The specimen sequenced was PBMCs. The sequence was collected from a human donor in good health (CMV status not recorded). Some clones in this sample may be carry-over from other donors' samples. The chain has TRBV20-1 and TRBJ2-7; 7 bases align to TRBD1. Here the CDR3 DNA reads TGCAGTGCTAGAGAAAGGACAGGCGTCTCCTACGAGCAGTACTTC. It specifies CSARERTGVSYEQYF.